The TCR beta chain under discussion was sequenced for a study of blood T cell repertoires in COVID-19. Study background: Collection of acute and convalescent COVID-19 samples took place in the United States, Italy and Spain. T cells, B-cell-depleted T cells, or PBMCs supplied cDNA or gDNA.

Looked up from germline, CDR1 is LNHNV and CDR2 is YYDKDF (reference sequence). The CDR3 has 15 residues. Trimming took off 2 bases at V and 5 bases at J, with 13 bases between the two ends. Per the original data handling: Reference gene primer amplification gave nucleated cell count estimates. TCRdb's copy holds only in-frame clones and misses some; the assay was immunoSEQ multiplex PCR. Clone size and the V and J calls come from that table; the DNA yielded D and trimming. The table includes 150,000 or so clones, roughly 86% detected once. The chain uses TRBV15 and TRBJ1-5; D possibly corresponds to TRBD1 (6 bases). Sequencing was carried out using peripheral blood. The clonotype comes from a man aged 50-59 years with active or convalescent COVID-19. CDR3 protein: CATSRLGAGDQPQHF. CDR3 nucleotide sequence: TGTGCCACCAGCAGACTTGGAGCAGGGGATCAGCCCCAGCATTTT.